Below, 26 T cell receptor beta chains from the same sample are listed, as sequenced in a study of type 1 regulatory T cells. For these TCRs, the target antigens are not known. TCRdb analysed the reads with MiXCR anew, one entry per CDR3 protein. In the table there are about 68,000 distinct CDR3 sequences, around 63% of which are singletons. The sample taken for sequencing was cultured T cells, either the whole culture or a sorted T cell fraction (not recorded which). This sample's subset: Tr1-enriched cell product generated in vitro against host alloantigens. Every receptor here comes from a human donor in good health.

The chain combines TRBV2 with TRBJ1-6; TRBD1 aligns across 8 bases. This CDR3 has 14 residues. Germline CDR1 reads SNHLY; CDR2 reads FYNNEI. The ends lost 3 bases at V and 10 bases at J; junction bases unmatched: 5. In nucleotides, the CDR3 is TGTGCCAGCAGTGAGATTGGACAGGGCTCACCCCTCCACTTT. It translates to CASSEIGQGSPLHF.

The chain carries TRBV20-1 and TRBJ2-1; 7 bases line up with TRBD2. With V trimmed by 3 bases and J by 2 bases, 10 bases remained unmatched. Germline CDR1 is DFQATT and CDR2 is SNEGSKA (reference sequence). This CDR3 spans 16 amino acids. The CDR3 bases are TGCAGTGCTAGGGCCCCACTAGCGCGGACCTACAATGAGCAGTTCTTC. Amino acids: CSARAPLARTYNEQFF.

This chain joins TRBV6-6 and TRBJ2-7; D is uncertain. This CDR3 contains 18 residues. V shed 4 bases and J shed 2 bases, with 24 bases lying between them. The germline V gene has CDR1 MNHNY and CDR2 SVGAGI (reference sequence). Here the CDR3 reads CASSFPDTYPPRPYEQYF. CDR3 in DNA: TGTGCCAGCAGTTTTCCTGACACCTACCCCCCGAGGCCCTACGAGCAGTACTTC.

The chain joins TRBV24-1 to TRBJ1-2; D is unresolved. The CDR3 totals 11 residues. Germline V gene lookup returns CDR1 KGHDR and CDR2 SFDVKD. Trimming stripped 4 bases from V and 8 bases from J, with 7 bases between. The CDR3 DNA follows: TGTGCCACCAGTGAACGTGACGGCTACACCTTC. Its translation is CATSERDGYTF.

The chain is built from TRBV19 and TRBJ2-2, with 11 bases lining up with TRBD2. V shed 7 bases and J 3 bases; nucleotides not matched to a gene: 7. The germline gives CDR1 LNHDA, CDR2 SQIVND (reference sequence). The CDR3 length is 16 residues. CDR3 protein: CASTLAGGVHTGELFF. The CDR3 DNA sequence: TGTGCCAGTACTTTAGCGGGAGGGGTTCACACCGGGGAGCTGTTTTTT.

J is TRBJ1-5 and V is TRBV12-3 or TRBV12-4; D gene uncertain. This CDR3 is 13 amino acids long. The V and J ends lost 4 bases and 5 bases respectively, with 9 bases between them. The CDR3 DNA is TGTGCCAGCAGTTCGGAGGGCGATCAGCCCCAGCATTTT. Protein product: CASSSEGDQPQHF.

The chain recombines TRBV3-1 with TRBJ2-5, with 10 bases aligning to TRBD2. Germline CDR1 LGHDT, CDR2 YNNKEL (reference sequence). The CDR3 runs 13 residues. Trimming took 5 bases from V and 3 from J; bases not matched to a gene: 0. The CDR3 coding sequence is TGTGCCAGCAGCGGACTAGCGGAAGAGACCCAGTACTTC. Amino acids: CASSGLAEETQYF.

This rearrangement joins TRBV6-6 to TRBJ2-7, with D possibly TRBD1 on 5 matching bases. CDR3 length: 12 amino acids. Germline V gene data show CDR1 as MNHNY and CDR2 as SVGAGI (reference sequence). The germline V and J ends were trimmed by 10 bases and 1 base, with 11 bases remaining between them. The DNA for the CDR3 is TGTGCCACCCTTGACAGATCCTACGAGCAGTACTTC. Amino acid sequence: CATLDRSYEQYF.

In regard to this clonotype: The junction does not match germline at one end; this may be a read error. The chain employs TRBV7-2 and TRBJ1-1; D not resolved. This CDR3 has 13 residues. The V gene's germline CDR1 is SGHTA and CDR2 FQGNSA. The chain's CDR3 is CATSQRSGTEAFF. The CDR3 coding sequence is TGTGCCACCAGCCAGAGGAGTGGCACTGAAGCTTTCTTT.

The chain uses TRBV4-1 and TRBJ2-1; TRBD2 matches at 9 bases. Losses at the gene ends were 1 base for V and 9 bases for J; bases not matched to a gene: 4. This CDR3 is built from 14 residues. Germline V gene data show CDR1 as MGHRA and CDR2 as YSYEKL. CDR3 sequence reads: CASSQVVAGAEQFF. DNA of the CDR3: TGCGCCAGCAGCCAAGTGGTAGCGGGAGCTGAGCAGTTCTTC.

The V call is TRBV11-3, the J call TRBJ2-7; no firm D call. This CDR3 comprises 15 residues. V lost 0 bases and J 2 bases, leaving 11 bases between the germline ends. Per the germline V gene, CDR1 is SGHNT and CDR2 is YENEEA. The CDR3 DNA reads TGTGCCAGCAGCTTAGATGGCAGTAGCACCTACGAGCAGTACTTC. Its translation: CASSLDGSSTYEQYF.

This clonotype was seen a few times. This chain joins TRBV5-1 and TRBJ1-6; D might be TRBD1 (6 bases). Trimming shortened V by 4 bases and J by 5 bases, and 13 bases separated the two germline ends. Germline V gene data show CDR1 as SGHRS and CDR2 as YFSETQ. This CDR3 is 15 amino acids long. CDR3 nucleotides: TGCGCCAGCAGCGTGAACAGGGCTAATAATTCACCCCTCCACTTT. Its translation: CASSVNRANNSPLHF. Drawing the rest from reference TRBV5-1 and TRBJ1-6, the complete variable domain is KAGVTQTPRYLIKTRGQQVTLSCSPISGHRSVSWYQQTPGQGLQFLFEYFSETQRNKGNFPGRFSGRQFSNSRSEMNVSTLELGDSALYLCASSVNRANNSPLHFGNGTRLTVT.

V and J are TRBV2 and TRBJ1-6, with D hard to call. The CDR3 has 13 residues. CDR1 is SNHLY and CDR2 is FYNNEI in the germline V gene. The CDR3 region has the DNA TGTACGGACGGGAGAGGGAAGGATTCACCCCTCCACTTT. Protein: CTDGRGKDSPLHF.

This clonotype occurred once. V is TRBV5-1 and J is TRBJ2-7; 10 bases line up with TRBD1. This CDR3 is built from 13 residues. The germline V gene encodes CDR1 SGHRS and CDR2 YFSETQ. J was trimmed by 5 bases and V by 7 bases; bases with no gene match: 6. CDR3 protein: CASAGTGEHEQYF. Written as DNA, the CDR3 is TGCGCCAGCGCCGGGACAGGGGAACACGAGCAGTACTTC.

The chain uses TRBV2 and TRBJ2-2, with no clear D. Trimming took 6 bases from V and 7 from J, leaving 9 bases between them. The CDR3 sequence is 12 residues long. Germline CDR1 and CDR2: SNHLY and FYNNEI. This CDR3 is CASRILVGELFF. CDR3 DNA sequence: TGTGCCAGCAGGATATTGGTCGGGGAGCTGTTTTTT.

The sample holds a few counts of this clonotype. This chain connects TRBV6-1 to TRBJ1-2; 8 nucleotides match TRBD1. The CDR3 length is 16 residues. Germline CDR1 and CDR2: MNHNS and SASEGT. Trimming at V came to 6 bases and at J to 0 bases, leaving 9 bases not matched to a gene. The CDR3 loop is CASRGTGLLANYGYTF. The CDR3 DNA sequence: TGTGCCAGCAGAGGGACAGGCCTGTTAGCTAACTATGGCTACACCTTC.

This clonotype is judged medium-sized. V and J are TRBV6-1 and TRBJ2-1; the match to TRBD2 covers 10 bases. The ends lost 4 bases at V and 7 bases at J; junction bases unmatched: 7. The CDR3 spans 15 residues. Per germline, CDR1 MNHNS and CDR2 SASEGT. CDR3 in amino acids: CASSARVSGGNEQFF. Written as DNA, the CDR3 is TGTGCCAGCAGTGCGCGGGTTAGCGGGGGGAATGAGCAGTTCTTC.

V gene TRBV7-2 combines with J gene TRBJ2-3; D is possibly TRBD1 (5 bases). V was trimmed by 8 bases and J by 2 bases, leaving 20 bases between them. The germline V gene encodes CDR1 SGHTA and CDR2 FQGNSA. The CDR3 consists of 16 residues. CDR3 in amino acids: CASDWGRGGSTDTQYF. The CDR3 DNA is TGTGCCAGCGACTGGGGTAGGGGTGGATCCACAGATACGCAGTATTTT.

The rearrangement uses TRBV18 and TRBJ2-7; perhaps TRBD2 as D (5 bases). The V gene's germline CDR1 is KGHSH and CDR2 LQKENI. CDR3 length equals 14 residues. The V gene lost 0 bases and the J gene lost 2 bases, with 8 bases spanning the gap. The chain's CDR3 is CASSPPGGPYEQYF. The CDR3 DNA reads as TGTGCCAGCTCACCACCTGGCGGGCCCTACGAGCAGTACTTC.

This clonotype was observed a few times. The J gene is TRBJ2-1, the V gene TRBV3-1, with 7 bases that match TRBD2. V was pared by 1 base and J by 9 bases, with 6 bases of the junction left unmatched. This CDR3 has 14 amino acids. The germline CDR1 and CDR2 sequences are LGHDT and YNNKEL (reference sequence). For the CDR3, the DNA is TGTGCCAGCAGCCAAGTCGATAGCGGGCGTGAGCAGTTCTTC. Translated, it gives CASSQVDSGREQFF.

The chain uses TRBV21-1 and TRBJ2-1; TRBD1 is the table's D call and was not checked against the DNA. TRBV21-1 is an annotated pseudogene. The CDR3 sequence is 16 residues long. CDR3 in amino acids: CASSKGEGAPFHEQFF. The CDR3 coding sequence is TGTGCCAGCAGCAAAGGAGAGGGAGCCCCGTTCCATGAGCAGTTCTTC.

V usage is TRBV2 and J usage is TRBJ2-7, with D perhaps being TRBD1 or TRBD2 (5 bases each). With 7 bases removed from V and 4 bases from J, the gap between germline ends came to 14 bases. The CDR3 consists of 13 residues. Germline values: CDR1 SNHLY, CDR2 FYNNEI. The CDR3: CASTSGPNYEQYF. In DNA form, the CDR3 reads TGTGCCAGCACTTCGGGACCCAATTACGAGCAGTACTTC.

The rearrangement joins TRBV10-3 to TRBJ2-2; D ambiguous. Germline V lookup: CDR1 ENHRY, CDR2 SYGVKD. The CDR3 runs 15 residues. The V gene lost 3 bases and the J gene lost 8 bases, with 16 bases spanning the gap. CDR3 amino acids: CAISEENGMMGELFF. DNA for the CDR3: TGTGCCATCAGTGAAGAAAACGGAATGATGGGGGAGCTGTTTTTT.

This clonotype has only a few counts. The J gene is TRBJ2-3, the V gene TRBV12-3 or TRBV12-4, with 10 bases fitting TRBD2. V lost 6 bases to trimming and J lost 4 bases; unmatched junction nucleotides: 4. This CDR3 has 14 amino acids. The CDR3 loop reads CASRDLAGADTQYF. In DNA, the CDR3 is TGTGCCAGCAGAGACCTAGCGGGAGCAGATACGCAGTATTTT.

CDR3 bases: TGTGCCAGCAGCTTAGGGCTAGGGTGGAGCCACAATGAGCAGTTCTTC. Translated: CASSLGLGWSHNEQFF. The V gene is TRBV7-2, the J gene TRBJ2-1; D is undetermined. This CDR3 comprises 16 residues. V was pared by 1 base and J by 5 bases, with 15 bases between. Germline V gives CDR1 SGHTA, CDR2 FQGNSA.

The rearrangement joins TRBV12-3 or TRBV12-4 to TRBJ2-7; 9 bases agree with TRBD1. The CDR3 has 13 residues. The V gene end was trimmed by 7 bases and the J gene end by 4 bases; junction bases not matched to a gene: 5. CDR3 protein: CASTLGQGYEQYF. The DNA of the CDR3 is TGTGCCAGCACCTTGGGACAGGGTTACGAGCAGTACTTC.